Following are 28 T cell receptor beta chains from one sample sequenced in a study of molecular identifiers for immune sequencing clone quantification. MiXCR was run by TCRdb on the PCR reads, yielding one entry per CDR3 protein. The sample consists of about 68,000 distinct CDR3 sequences, around 18% of them appearing once. The sample comprised naive CD8+ T cells from blood, with Jurkat cell RNA spiked in. Specified subset: FACS-sorted CD8+CD4-CCR7+CD45RA+ naive T cells. These receptors came from a human donor in good health. Some libraries in this study had Jurkat cell RNA spiked in.

This clonotype was observed a handful of times. This sequence joins TRBV18 and TRBJ2-5; 7 bases map to TRBD1. Germline CDR1 is KGHSH and CDR2 is LQKENI. J lost 7 bases, V lost 4 bases, and 15 bases had no gene match. CDR3 length: 16 amino acids. DNA for the CDR3: TGTGCCAGCTCACAACGTCGAGGACAGGACCCGGTGACCCAGTACTTC. Protein sequence: CASSQRRGQDPVTQYF.

In this sample, this clonotype turned up once. The chain carries TRBV4-1 and TRBJ1-6; D remains unclear. Germline values: CDR1 MGHRA, CDR2 YSYEKL. This CDR3 spans 17 amino acids. The ends were cut back, 8 bases at V and 6 bases at J, with 23 bases in the middle. The CDR3 sequence is CASGLDQNPRPNSPLHF. CDR3 in DNA: TGCGCCAGCGGCCTAGATCAAAACCCCAGGCCTAATTCACCCCTCCACTTT.

The sample holds many counts of this clonotype. The chain is built from TRBV13 and TRBJ2-7; D possibly corresponds to TRBD2 (5 bases). CDR1 and CDR2 (germline): PRHDT, FYEKMQ (reference sequence). V was trimmed by 3 bases and J by 7 bases, leaving 16 bases between them. The CDR3 length is 14 residues. The CDR3 DNA is TGTGCCAGCAGCTTCAGAACTAGACTTGGGGAGCAGTACTTC. Amino acids: CASSFRTRLGEQYF.

The chain links TRBV24-1 to TRBJ2-1; the D gene could be TRBD1 or TRBD2 (5 bases each). This CDR3 has 16 residues. The germline CDR1 and CDR2 sequences are KGHDR and SFDVKD. Trimming left V 12 bases short and J 10 bases short, with 30 bases between. The CDR3 nucleotides are TGTGCCTCCTCCGCCGATCTGGGGGATCGGGGTTTGGAGCAGTTCTTC. Its protein is CASSADLGDRGLEQFF.

This clonotype was counted many times. The chain couples TRBV3-1 to TRBJ1-2, with 9 bases identical to TRBD1. CDR3 size: 19 residues. Germline CDR1 reads LGHDT; CDR2 reads YNNKEL (reference sequence). V dropped 3 bases and J dropped 2; count of bases not matched to a gene: 16. The CDR3 region has the DNA TGTGCCAGCAGCCATACTTGGGGGGAAACGGGACAGGGAAACTATGGCTACACCTTC. It specifies CASSHTWGETGQGNYGYTF. The full variable domain, its missing parts supplied by reference TRBV3-1 and TRBJ1-2, is DTAVSQTPKYLVTQMGNDKSIKCEQNLGHDTMYWYKQDSKKFLKIMFSYNNKELIINETVPNRFSPKSPDKAHLNLHINSLELGDSAVYFCASSHTWGETGQGNYGYTFGSGTRLTVV.

The table lists this clonotype with a few counts. V gene TRBV13 combines with J gene TRBJ2-1, with D unresolved. V was cut by 4 bases and J by 0 bases, with 4 bases left in between. The V gene's germline CDR1 is PRHDT and CDR2 FYEKMQ (reference sequence). The CDR3 is 13 amino acids. The chain's CDR3 is CASSSYSYNEQFF. The CDR3, as DNA: TGTGCCAGCAGCTCCTACTCCTACAATGAGCAGTTCTTC. Using reference TRBV13 and TRBJ2-1 for the parts outside the CDR3, the full variable domain is AAGVIQSPRHLIKEKRETATLKCYPIPRHDTVYWYQQGPGQDPQFLISFYEKMQSDKGSIPDRFSAQQFSDYHSELNMSSLELGDSALYFCASSSYSYNEQFFGPGTRLTVL.

This clonotype was observed many times. V and J are TRBV28 and TRBJ1-6; TRBD1 is a possible D gene (6 bases). The CDR3 consists of 15 residues. V lost 2 bases and J 10 bases, leaving 15 bases between the germline ends. CDR1 and CDR2 from the germline V gene are MDHEN and SYDVKM. CDR3 protein: CASSLTGQSGSPLHF. The CDR3 DNA reads as TGTGCCAGCAGTTTAACGGGACAAAGTGGGTCACCCCTCCACTTT.

Many counts were recorded for this clonotype. The rearrangement links TRBV7-9 to TRBJ1-1; the D gene is possibly TRBD1 (5 bases). Between the trimmed V and J ends, which lost 7 bases and 4 bases, there was a span of 10 bases. CDR1 is SEHNR and CDR2 is FQNEAQ in the germline V gene (reference sequence). The CDR3 is made up of 12 amino acids. CDR3 DNA sequence: TGTGCCAGCAACGCAGGGAGCACTGAAGCTTTCTTT. Translated: CASNAGSTEAFF.

This clonotype was observed once. Relative to the germline gene, one junction end is altered; a read error may explain this. This chain connects TRBV12-3 or TRBV12-4 to TRBJ2-3; D may correspond to TRBD1 or TRBD2 (6 bases each). CDR3 length: 12 amino acids. CDR3 in DNA: TGTGCCAACGCTGGGGGGCGAGATGCGCAGTATTTT. This translates into CANAGGRDAQYF.

This clonotype was counted many times. The gene calls are TRBV7-3 and TRBJ2-3; 8 bases align to TRBD1. Germline V gene lookup returns CDR1 SGHTA and CDR2 FQGTGA. The V gene end was trimmed by 4 bases and the J gene end by 2 bases; junction bases not matched to a gene: 2. The CDR3 runs 14 residues. The CDR3: CASSSDRATDTQYF. The CDR3 DNA follows: TGTGCCAGCAGCTCGGACAGGGCCACAGATACGCAGTATTTT.

By sample share, this clonotype is medium-sized (0.01 to 0.1%). The gene calls are TRBV29-1 and TRBJ2-4; D is possibly TRBD1 or TRBD2 (6 bases each). The CDR3 has 16 amino acids. V was pared by 4 bases and J by 6 bases, with 22 bases between. From germline, CDR1 is SQVTM and CDR2 ANQGSEA. Here the CDR3 reads CSVVGGPVEAPNIQYF. The CDR3 region has the DNA TGCAGCGTTGTAGGGGGGCCAGTCGAAGCGCCAAACATTCAGTACTTC.

This clonotype was seen many times. V gene TRBV7-9 combines with J gene TRBJ1-3; D call uncertain. CDR1 and CDR2 (germline): SEHNR, FQNEAQ (reference sequence). V gave up 6 bases and J gave up 4 bases, with 16 bases separating them. This CDR3 spans 15 amino acids. The CDR3 coding sequence is TGTGCCAGCAGTCCGGGAGGAGGGCCCGGAAACACCATATATTTT. It yields the protein CASSPGGGPGNTIYF.

Concerning this clonotype itself: An end of the junction differs from the germline gene, which may be a read error. The genes are TRBV11-2 and TRBJ2-2, with D hard to call. Germline CDR1 SGHAT, CDR2 FQNNGV. The CDR3 has 16 amino acids. DNA of the CDR3: TGCGCCAGCAGCTTAAGTGGCGGAAGCTACACCGGGGAGCTGTTTTTT. Amino acid sequence: CASSLSGGSYTGELFF. The complete variable domain, with remaining parts taken from reference TRBV11-2 and TRBJ2-2, reads EAGVAQSPRYKIIEKRQSVAFWCNPISGHATLYWYQQILGQGPKLLIQFQNNGVVDDSQLPKDRFSAERLKGVDSTLKIQPAKLEDSAVYLCASSLSGGSYTGELFFGEGSRLTVL.

The rearrangement links TRBV7-9 to TRBJ1-2; TRBD1 matches 7 bases. This CDR3 spans 14 amino acids. Per the germline V gene, CDR1 is SEHNR and CDR2 is FQNEAQ (reference sequence). With V trimmed by 4 bases and J by 3 bases, 5 bases remained unmatched. The DNA for the CDR3 is TGTGCCAGCAGCTGGGGGACAGAAGACTATGGCTACACCTTC. It yields the protein CASSWGTEDYGYTF.

This clonotype was picked up many times. V usage is TRBV27 and J usage is TRBJ2-7; 9 bases line up with TRBD2. V shed 10 bases and J 7 bases; nucleotides not matched to a gene: 11. The germline gives CDR1 MNHEY, CDR2 SMNVEV (reference sequence). CDR3 length: 13 residues. The CDR3 is CATRGLLAGEQYF. CDR3 nucleotides: TGTGCCACCAGGGGGTTGCTAGCGGGAGAGCAGTACTTC.

Regarding this clonotype: This clone may be a read error of a much larger clone one base away. V and J are TRBV6-5 and TRBJ2-7; D gene ambiguous. Germline V lookup: CDR1 MNHEY, CDR2 SVGAGI. The CDR3 spans 13 residues. Here the CDR3 reads CASSYLQGYERYF. Written as DNA, the CDR3 is TGTGCCAGCAGCTACCTGCAAGGGTACGAGCGGTACTTC.

Ten or more counts support this clonotype. The chain links TRBV20-1 to TRBJ2-7; D is possibly TRBD2 (5 bases). Per the germline V gene, CDR1 is DFQATT and CDR2 is SNEGSKA (reference sequence). The germline V and J ends were trimmed by 1 base and 3 bases, with 16 bases remaining between them. This CDR3 is built from 15 residues. The DNA of the CDR3 is TGCAGTGCTAGAGGCGGAGCGGTCCGTGGCTACGAGCAGTACTTC. It encodes CSARGGAVRGYEQYF.

This clonotype was counted between two and nine times. V gene TRBV11-3 combines with J gene TRBJ2-7; no clear D. The CDR3 spans 15 residues. V gave up 5 bases and J gave up 2 bases, with 16 bases separating them. Germline-derived CDR1 and CDR2 are SGHNT and YENEEA. For the CDR3, the DNA is TGTGCCAGCAGCAGCCACAGTGAAATTACCTACGAGCAGTACTTC. Translation gives CASSSHSEITYEQYF.

This clonotype was picked up many times. CDR3 bases: TGTGCCAGCAGCGCCCCGCTGGTCCCCTACGAGCAGTACTTC. Protein product: CASSAPLVPYEQYF. The V call is TRBV9, the J call TRBJ2-7; D remains ambiguous. Germline V gives CDR1 SGDLS, CDR2 YYNGEE. Trimming removed 3 bases at V and 2 bases at J, with 12 bases between. The CDR3 length is 14 residues.

The sample holds many counts of this clonotype. J is TRBJ2-1 and V is TRBV4-1; maybe TRBD1 (5 bases). Germline-derived CDR1 and CDR2 are MGHRA and YSYEKL. The CDR3 sequence is 14 residues long. Trimming stripped 1 base from V and 9 bases from J, with 13 bases between. The CDR3, as DNA: TGCGCCAGCAGCCAAGGACAGACTGTGGCTGAGCAGTTCTTC. Its protein product is CASSQGQTVAEQFF.

By frequency in the sample, this clonotype is medium-sized. The chain links TRBV29-1 to TRBJ2-3; D gene unclear. Germline lookup yields CDR1 SQVTM and CDR2 ANQGSEA. V was cut by 0 bases and J by 7 bases, with 20 bases left in between. The CDR3 spans 16 residues. CDR3: CSVEDRDRPELNTQYF. DNA of the CDR3: TGCAGCGTTGAAGATCGTGACCGCCCCGAATTGAATACGCAGTATTTT.

The sample holds a few counts of this clonotype. One junction end disagrees with the germline gene, perhaps due to a read error. The chain has TRBV19 and TRBJ2-1; the D gene is possibly TRBD1 (6 bases). Germline V gene sequence: CDR1 LNHDA, CDR2 SQIVND (reference sequence). This CDR3 contains 14 residues. The chain's CDR3 is CASSIDRGYNEHFF. The CDR3 nucleotides are TGTGCCAGTAGTATAGACAGGGGCTACAATGAGCATTTCTTC.

This clonotype has a count of ten or more. V usage is TRBV3-1 and J usage is TRBJ2-1, with D uncertain. The V gene lost 8 bases and the J gene lost 9 bases, with 14 bases spanning the gap. There are 12 residues in the CDR3. Germline lookup yields CDR1 LGHDT and CDR2 YNNKEL (reference sequence). The CDR3 nucleotides read TGTGCCAGCTCGGGCCCGGCCATTGAGCAGTTCTTC. Translating it yields CASSGPAIEQFF.

The chain recombines TRBV2 with TRBJ1-4; D not certain. The CDR3 has 12 residues. V lost 10 bases, J lost 7 bases, and 13 bases lay in between. Germline lookup yields CDR1 SNHLY and CDR2 FYNNEI. CDR3 protein: CATSSASEKLFF. The CDR3, as DNA: TGTGCCACCTCCTCGGCCAGTGAAAAACTGTTTTTT.

V usage is TRBV12-3 or TRBV12-4 and J usage is TRBJ2-5; D is possibly TRBD2 (6 bases). Trimming pared 3 bases from V and 0 bases from J, leaving 14 bases between. The CDR3 length is 16 residues. CDR3 loop: CASSFDVRENQETQYF. The CDR3 nucleotides are TGTGCCAGCAGTTTTGATGTTCGGGAGAACCAAGAGACCCAGTACTTC.

As regards this clonotype: This may be a read error, as it is one base from a much larger clone. The rearrangement joins TRBV6-6 to TRBJ2-2; D might be TRBD2 (5 bases). The germline V gene has CDR1 MNHNY and CDR2 SVGAGI (reference sequence). The CDR3 runs to 16 residues. This CDR3 reads CASSYSMLKNTGELSF. Here the CDR3 DNA reads TGTGCCAGCAGTTACTCGATGTTAAAGAACACCGGGGAGCTGTCTTTT.

This clonotype has just a few counts. The chain uses TRBV11-2 and TRBJ1-2; D uncertain. Trimming took 6 bases from V and 6 from J, leaving 17 bases between them. From germline, CDR1 is SGHAT and CDR2 FQNNGV. The CDR3 spans 14 residues. CDR3 sequence: CASRVNIVTDGYTF. The CDR3 DNA follows: TGTGCCAGCAGAGTAAATATCGTTACGGATGGCTACACCTTC.

The sample holds many counts of this clonotype. J is TRBJ2-2 and V is TRBV20-1; D remains unclear. In germline, CDR1 is DFQATT, CDR2 SNEGSKA (reference sequence). The CDR3 contains 14 residues. Trimming took 3 bases from V and 3 from J, leaving 11 bases between them. This CDR3 reads CSASLGSDTGELFF. As DNA, the CDR3 is TGCAGTGCTAGTCTTGGGTCCGACACCGGGGAGCTGTTTTTT.